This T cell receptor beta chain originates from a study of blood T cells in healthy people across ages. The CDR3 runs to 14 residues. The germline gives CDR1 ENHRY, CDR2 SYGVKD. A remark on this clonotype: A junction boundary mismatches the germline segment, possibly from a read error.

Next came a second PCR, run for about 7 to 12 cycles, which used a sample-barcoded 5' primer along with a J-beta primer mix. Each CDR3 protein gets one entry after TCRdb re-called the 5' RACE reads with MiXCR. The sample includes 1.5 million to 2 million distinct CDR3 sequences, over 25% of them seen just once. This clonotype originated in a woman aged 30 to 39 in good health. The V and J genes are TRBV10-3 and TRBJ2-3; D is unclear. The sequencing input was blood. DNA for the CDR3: TGTGGCATCAGTGAGTCCGGAAGCACAGATACGCAGTATTTT. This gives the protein CGISESGSTDTQYF.